The T cell receptor beta chain described here comes from a study of CD8+ T cells in alopecia areata. Germline CDR1 is GTSNPN and CDR2 is SVGIG (reference sequence). Trimming removed 3 bases at V and 6 bases at J, with 15 bases between. The CDR3 length is 13 residues. RNA was isolated and reverse transcribed to cDNA, the sequencing template. Only in-frame clones appear in the TCRdb table, and some are missing; sequencing was by immunoSEQ multiplex PCR. The profile shows 75,000 to 100,000 clones, 40% to 45% of them singletons. It was from alopecia areata patients that lesional scalp punch biopsies and peripheral blood were collected.

Specimen: CD4+ T cells sorted from blood. The TCR originated in a human donor with alopecia areata. The chain links TRBV30 to TRBJ2-7; the D gene could be TRBD1 or TRBD2 (5 bases each). The CDR3 coding sequence is TGTGCCTGGAGCGGGACCTCATTGGGCGAGCAGTACTTC. It codes for CAWSGTSLGEQYF.